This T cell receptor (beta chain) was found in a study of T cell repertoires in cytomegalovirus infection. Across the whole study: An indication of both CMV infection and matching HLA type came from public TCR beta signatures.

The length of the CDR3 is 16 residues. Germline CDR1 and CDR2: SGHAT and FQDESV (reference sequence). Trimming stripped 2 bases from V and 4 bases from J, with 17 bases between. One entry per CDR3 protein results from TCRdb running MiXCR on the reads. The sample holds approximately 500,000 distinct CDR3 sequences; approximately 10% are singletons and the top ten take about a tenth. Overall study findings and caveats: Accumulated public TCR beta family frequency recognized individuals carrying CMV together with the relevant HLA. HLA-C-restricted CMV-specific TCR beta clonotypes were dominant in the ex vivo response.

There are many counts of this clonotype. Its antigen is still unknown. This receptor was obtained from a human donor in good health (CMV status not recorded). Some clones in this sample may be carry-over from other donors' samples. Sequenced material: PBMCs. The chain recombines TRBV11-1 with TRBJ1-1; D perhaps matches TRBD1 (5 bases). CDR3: CASSLSQGRWSTEAFF. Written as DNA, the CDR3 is TGTGCCAGCAGCTTAAGTCAGGGAAGATGGAGCACTGAAGCTTTCTTT.